This TCR beta chain was found in a study of T cell repertoires in cytomegalovirus infection. Study overall: Public signatures in TCR beta pointed to CMV infection and matching HLA type. Regarding the study as a whole: There were HLA-C-restricted CMV-specific TCR beta clonotypes dominating the ex vivo response. Summed public TCR beta family frequency identified CMV carriers bearing the relevant HLA.

This CDR3 is 13 amino acids long. The V gene lost 2 bases and the J gene lost 4 bases, with 7 bases spanning the gap. CDR1 is MGHRA, CDR2 YSYEKL, per germline. Using its own MiXCR run on the reads, TCRdb lists one record per CDR3 protein. The table shows some 300,000 distinct CDR3 sequences, with around 9.6% occurring only once. This clonotype was seen a handful of times. Its cognate antigen is unknown. V gene TRBV4-1 combines with J gene TRBJ2-3; no definite D call. This receptor was obtained from a human donor in good health (CMV status not recorded). Some clones in this sample may be carry-over from other donors' samples. The sequenced sample was PBMCs. CDR3 in amino acids: CASSQLTADTQYF. As DNA, the CDR3 is TGCGCCAGCAGCCAATTGACGGCAGATACGCAGTATTTT.